A selection of T cell receptor beta chains follows, all from one sample in a study of OX40 agonist ivuxolimab in advanced cancers. The repertoire was sequenced with immunoSEQ multiplex PCR; TCRdb's copy has only in-frame clones and lacks some. The data contain some 30,000 clones, about four fifths of them seen just once; the ten biggest clones take up roughly 15%. The sample was CD4+ or CD8+ T cells sorted from blood, taken in a trial of the OX40 agonist ivuxolimab. The source of these receptors is an adult with an advanced solid tumor such as melanoma, head and neck, liver or kidney cancer. CDR3s include the opening cysteine and the closing phenylalanine or tryptophan. Each record gives: D gene, J gene, clone size, V gene, CDR3 protein, CDR3 DNA. The D gene is left open where the match is weak. Clone size appears in some rows only: once, few, many, or a class for an expanded clone.

d_call: TRBD1; j_call: TRBJ1-6; clone_size: -; v_call: TRBV29-1; cdr3_aa: CSTRDRDNSPLHF; cdr3_nt: TGCAGCACAAGGGACAGGGATAATTCACCCCTCCACTTT
d_call: -; j_call: TRBJ2-3; clone_size: -; v_call: TRBV5-1; cdr3_aa: CASSLGRSTDTQYF; cdr3_nt: TGCGCCAGCAGCTTGGGCCGAAGCACAGATACGCAGTATTTT
d_call: -; j_call: TRBJ2-5; clone_size: -; v_call: TRBV2; cdr3_aa: CASSERGTETQYF; cdr3_nt: TGTGCCAGCAGTGAACGGGGTACAGAGACCCAGTACTTC
d_call: TRBD2; j_call: TRBJ2-1; clone_size: -; v_call: TRBV18; cdr3_aa: CASSYGSGGYNEQFF; cdr3_nt: TGTGCCAGCTCTTATGGTAGCGGGGGATACAATGAGCAGTTCTTC
d_call: -; j_call: TRBJ2-2; clone_size: -; v_call: TRBV15; cdr3_aa: CATSRGQTNTGELFF; cdr3_nt: TGTGCCACCAGCAGAGGGCAGACGAACACCGGGGAGCTGTTTTTT
d_call: -; j_call: TRBJ2-7; clone_size: -; v_call: TRBV7-2; cdr3_aa: CASSPSYEQYF; cdr3_nt: TGTGCCAGCAGCCCGTCCTACGAGCAGTACTTC
d_call: -; j_call: TRBJ2-2; clone_size: -; v_call: TRBV5-4; cdr3_aa: CASSLVGSTGELFF; cdr3_nt: TGTGCCAGCAGCTTGGTTGGATCCACCGGGGAGCTGTTTTTT
d_call: TRBD1; j_call: TRBJ1-1; clone_size: -; v_call: TRBV15; cdr3_aa: CATTPTSGGRNTEAFF; cdr3_nt: TGTGCCACCACCCCAACGTCAGGGGGGCGGAACACTGAAGCTTTCTTT
d_call: -; j_call: TRBJ2-7; clone_size: -; v_call: TRBV6-6; cdr3_aa: CASGGTYEQYF; cdr3_nt: TGTGCCAGCGGGGGGACCTACGAGCAGTACTTC
d_call: -; j_call: TRBJ2-7; clone_size: -; v_call: TRBV15; cdr3_aa: CATRGTSGEQYF; cdr3_nt: TGTGCCACCAGAGGGACATCCGGCGAGCAGTACTTC
d_call: TRBD1; j_call: TRBJ2-1; clone_size: -; v_call: TRBV6-1; cdr3_aa: CASSGTLDRVYHNEQFF; cdr3_nt: TGTGCCAGCAGTGGGACCTTAGACAGGGTATACCACAATGAGCAGTTCTTC
d_call: TRBD1; j_call: TRBJ2-1; clone_size: -; v_call: TRBV29-1; cdr3_aa: CSKGQGENEQFF; cdr3_nt: TGCAGCAAAGGACAGGGAGAAAATGAGCAGTTCTTC
d_call: -; j_call: TRBJ2-7; clone_size: once; v_call: TRBV9; cdr3_aa: CASSVAGQEQYF; cdr3_nt: TGTGCCAGCAGCGTCGCGGGACAGGAGCAGTACTTC
d_call: TRBD1; j_call: TRBJ1-1; clone_size: -; v_call: TRBV6-5; cdr3_aa: CASSFRLGQGAREAFF; cdr3_nt: TGTGCCAGCAGTTTTCGCCTGGGACAGGGGGCACGTGAAGCTTTCTTT
d_call: -; j_call: TRBJ1-1; clone_size: -; v_call: TRBV15; cdr3_aa: CATSRDHTRTEAFF; cdr3_nt: TGTGCCACCAGCAGAGATCACACGCGCACTGAAGCTTTCTTT
d_call: TRBD2; j_call: TRBJ2-7; clone_size: -; v_call: TRBV28; cdr3_aa: CASSFFALAGAPHEQYF; cdr3_nt: TGTGCCAGCAGTTTCTTCGCCCTAGCGGGGGCCCCTCACGAGCAGTACTTC
d_call: -; j_call: TRBJ1-2; clone_size: -; v_call: TRBV4-1; cdr3_aa: CASSQGDLYGYTF; cdr3_nt: TGCGCCAGCAGCCAAGGGGACCTATATGGCTACACCTTC
d_call: -; j_call: TRBJ1-2; clone_size: -; v_call: TRBV2; cdr3_aa: CASSRDNNYGYTF; cdr3_nt: TGTGCCAGCAGCCGGGACAATAACTATGGCTACACCTTC
d_call: -; j_call: TRBJ2-1; clone_size: -; v_call: TRBV15; cdr3_aa: CATSREKGSPGLEFF; cdr3_nt: TGTGCCACCAGCAGAGAAAAGGGAAGTCCGGGTTTAGAGTTCTTC
d_call: -; j_call: TRBJ2-1; clone_size: -; v_call: TRBV30; cdr3_aa: CAWSQDNYNEQFF; cdr3_nt: TGTGCCTGGAGTCAGGACAACTACAATGAGCAGTTCTTC
d_call: -; j_call: TRBJ1-2; clone_size: -; v_call: TRBV19; cdr3_aa: CASNPQIGQRLYGYTF; cdr3_nt: TGTGCCAGTAACCCCCAAATCGGACAGCGTCTATACGGCTACACCTTC
d_call: TRBD2; j_call: TRBJ2-1; clone_size: -; v_call: TRBV6-6; cdr3_aa: CASSWVGGANEQFF; cdr3_nt: TGTGCCAGCAGTTGGGTCGGGGGGGCAAATGAGCAGTTCTTC
d_call: -; j_call: TRBJ1-6; clone_size: -; v_call: TRBV4-1; cdr3_aa: CASSQGKGFEASSSYNSPLHF; cdr3_nt: TGCGCCAGCAGCCAAGGGAAAGGATTTGAAGCCTCCAGCTCCTATAATTCACCCCTCCACTTT
d_call: TRBD1; j_call: TRBJ1-5; clone_size: -; v_call: TRBV27; cdr3_aa: CASSLQYRDRGLSNQPQHF; cdr3_nt: TGTGCCAGCAGTCTCCAATACCGGGACAGGGGGCTTAGCAATCAGCCCCAGCATTTT
d_call: TRBD1; j_call: TRBJ1-6; clone_size: -; v_call: TRBV10-3; cdr3_aa: CAISERGDRDSPLHF; cdr3_nt: TGTGCCATCAGTGAGCGTGGGGACAGGGATTCACCCCTCCACTTT
d_call: -; j_call: TRBJ1-1; clone_size: few; v_call: TRBV11-1; cdr3_aa: CASSLGQVKNTEAFF; cdr3_nt: TGTGCCAGCAGCTTAGGACAGGTGAAGAACACTGAAGCTTTCTTT
d_call: TRBD1; j_call: TRBJ1-5; clone_size: once; v_call: TRBV2; cdr3_aa: CASNLDRDQPQHF; cdr3_nt: TGTGCCAGCAACTTGGACAGGGATCAGCCCCAGCATTTT
d_call: -; j_call: TRBJ2-2; clone_size: few; v_call: TRBV4-2; cdr3_aa: CASSLGIPINTGELFF; cdr3_nt: TGTGCCAGCAGCCTAGGAATCCCTATTAACACCGGGGAGCTGTTTTTT
d_call: -; j_call: TRBJ2-7; clone_size: -; v_call: TRBV18; cdr3_aa: CASSATDGSYEQYF; cdr3_nt: TGTGCCAGCTCAGCAACGGACGGGTCCTACGAGCAGTACTTC
d_call: -; j_call: TRBJ1-1; clone_size: -; v_call: TRBV7-9; cdr3_aa: CASSRAVVGTEAFF; cdr3_nt: TGTGCCAGCAGCCGGGCCGTAGTTGGCACTGAAGCTTTCTTT
d_call: -; j_call: TRBJ1-5; clone_size: -; v_call: TRBV7-2; cdr3_aa: CASSLVEGPGNQPQHF; cdr3_nt: TGTGCCAGCAGCTTAGTAGAGGGGCCGGGGAATCAGCCCCAGCATTTT